The text below deals with one T cell receptor beta chain. In germline, CDR1 is LNHNV, CDR2 YYDKDF (reference sequence). V was shortened by 1 base and J by 7 bases, with 14 bases between the two germline ends. This CDR3 has 15 amino acids. Assay: immunoSEQ multiplex PCR; the TCRdb copy retains only in-frame clones and omits some. Found here are fewer than 150,000 clones, 88% of them singletons; the top ten hold 10%. This specimen comes from a study of blood T cell repertoires in COVID-19. This chain joins TRBV15 and TRBJ2-1, with D possibly being TRBD2 (6 bases). The TCR originated in a man aged 50 or older with active or convalescent COVID-19. Input material: peripheral blood. DNA for the CDR3: TGTGCCACCAGCAGAGGGGCTAGCGTTACTAATGAGCAGTTCTTC. This encodes CATSRGASVTNEQFF.